This paragraph reports one T cell receptor beta chain. The sample holds many counts of this clonotype. Its antigen is still unknown. No base-level quality is on record; no much larger clone is a single base apart. Every donor in the study was a healthy Caucasian. Three pairs of female monozygotic twins, all aged roughly 18 to 30 years, made up the twin cohort. RNA for TCR libraries was isolated from peripheral blood mononuclear cells. The receptor library was made with 5' RACE. Sequencing instrument: Illumina HiSeq 2000. A universal primer binding site was added through template switching, and the final cDNA carried a unique molecular identifier so that TCR cDNA molecules could be counted accurately. Specific primers in the conserved constant-segment region were used to synthesize first-strand cDNA for the TCR alpha and beta chains. To control for contamination, every cDNA library was double barcoded, receiving both a SMART-Mk sample barcode and Illumina barcodes. TruSeq adapter sequences, together with Illumina sample barcodes, were added in two successive PCR steps. Sequencing of the TCR alpha and beta cDNA libraries was done on the Illumina HiSeq platform using custom primers. The authors' pipeline ran thus. Unique molecular identifiers were extracted from raw reads with MiGEC, and CDR3 positions were determined with MiXCR. For each individual, recombination models were inferred using an EM algorithm with the repgenHMM and IGoR tools. The analysis of shared clonotypes was done with the tcR package in R, with sharing normalized by the product of cloneset sizes. To study raw recombination free of thymic and clonal selection effects, out-of-frame nonproductive sequences were analyzed. Using fastp at Q25 and MiXCR, TCRdb reprocessed the public reads and kept productive beta chains. Each record represents a unique CDR3 protein, reported with the most common genes and DNA among its rows. TCRdb's processing, not the authors' own work, is the source of the V and J calls. Present in this sample are hundreds of thousands of distinct CDR3 sequences, about 20% of which were seen just once. The top ten clones comprise under 15% of the sample.

This sample stems from a study of identical twins (dated by TCRdb to about 2016). For the study in its entirety: To test whether fetal clonotypes persist, the study used deep sequencing on TCR alpha and beta repertoires from monozygotic twins, unrelated adults of various ages, and cord blood. To rule out contamination, replicate twin experiments were performed at different times with different library preparation protocols. What the authors observed across the whole study: Abundant cord blood beta clonotypes carried fewer insertions; young adult naive repertoires showed a weaker similar trend, while memory repertoires showed none. Zero-insertion analyses could be partly confounded by invariant T cells such as MAIT and iNKT, although diverse VJ usage argued against such confounding for most clonotypes. Compared with coincidental sharing between unrelated individuals, out-of-frame TCR alpha sequences shared between twins showed an excess of sequences with low generation probability. The excess sharing between twins in beta out-of-frame sequences was weaker because fewer shared sequences reduced the signal-to-noise ratio. Because the same donors could not be followed over many years, the conclusions relied on cross-sectional statistical analysis. In monozygotic twins, out-of-frame TCR alpha sharing was systematically underestimated by recombination models, although the models agreed with sharing between unrelated individuals.

The germline V and J ends show losses of 6 bases and 14 bases respectively, and no gene match explains 13 bases of the junction. For CDR1 and CDR2, the germline V gene lists SGHRS and YFSETQ. From cysteine to phenylalanine, the CDR3 is 14 amino acids long. Left in the record is the CDR3 DNA by itself, 42 bases read in frame from the first base. This sample was also put to use in a study of T cells expressing NK-cell markers. Looking at the second paper: Three sorted T-cell subsets (CD3+CD56+NKG2C+, CD3+CD56+NKG2C- and CD3+CD56-NKG2C+) from fewer than 10 donors had their TCR beta-chain repertoires profiled. Of the eight sequenced donors, seven were found to be HCMV-seropositive and one was found to be HCMV-seronegative. In several experiments an anti-gammadeltaTCR antibody was added to restrict sorting to alphabetaTCR-expressing T cells. In 5 to 7 donors, the dominant CD3+CD56+NKG2C+ clonotypes were found to rank among the top 10 CD8+ clonotypes and to make up roughly 1.0-8% of CD8+ T cells. Those dominant clonotypes were again the most abundant among CD3+CD56-NKG2C+ cells in a handful of donors, at about 28.3-60.1%. Whether the expanded NKG2C-expressing T cell clones were specific for HCMV antigens remained unclear. The study sequenced eight donors, all healthy volunteers chosen at random: three men and five women. HCMV serostatus was determined by detecting HCMV-specific IgG in serum with a commercial ELISA kit. For roughly 6 donors, bulk peripheral blood T-cell repertoires were additionally sequenced from unsorted PBMC. MIGEC handled demultiplexing of the reads and grouping by UMI, while MiTCR was used to assemble and quantify clonotypes. To exclude erroneous sequences, only TCR cDNA sequences supported by at least two reads were retained. The tcR package was used for downstream repertoire analysis, with clonotypes matched between fractions based on CDR3 nucleotide sequence plus V segment. VDJmatch was used to annotate antigen specificity against VDJdb, with one amino acid substitution allowed in CDR3.

The V and J genes are TRBV5-1 and TRBJ2-1; 11 bases in the middle match TRBD2. Material for sequencing was PBMCs. The sequence was collected from a woman aged 18-30 years in good health. CDR3 reads: CASTTSSGGSEEFF. The DNA sequence follows: TGCGCCAGCACAACCTCTAGCGGGGGGTCGGAAGAGTTCTTC.